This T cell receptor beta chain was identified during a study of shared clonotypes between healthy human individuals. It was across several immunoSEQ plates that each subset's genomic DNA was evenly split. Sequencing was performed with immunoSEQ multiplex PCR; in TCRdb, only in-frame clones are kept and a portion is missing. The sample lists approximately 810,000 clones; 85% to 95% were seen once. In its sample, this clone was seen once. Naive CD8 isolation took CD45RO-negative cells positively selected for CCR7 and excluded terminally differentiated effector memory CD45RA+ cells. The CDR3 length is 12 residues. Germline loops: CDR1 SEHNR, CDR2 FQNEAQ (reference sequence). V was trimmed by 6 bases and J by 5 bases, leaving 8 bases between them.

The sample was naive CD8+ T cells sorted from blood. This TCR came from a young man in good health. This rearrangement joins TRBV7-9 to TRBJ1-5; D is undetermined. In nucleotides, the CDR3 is TGTGCCAGCAGAACCGGGGATCAGCCCCAGCATTTT. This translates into CASRTGDQPQHF.